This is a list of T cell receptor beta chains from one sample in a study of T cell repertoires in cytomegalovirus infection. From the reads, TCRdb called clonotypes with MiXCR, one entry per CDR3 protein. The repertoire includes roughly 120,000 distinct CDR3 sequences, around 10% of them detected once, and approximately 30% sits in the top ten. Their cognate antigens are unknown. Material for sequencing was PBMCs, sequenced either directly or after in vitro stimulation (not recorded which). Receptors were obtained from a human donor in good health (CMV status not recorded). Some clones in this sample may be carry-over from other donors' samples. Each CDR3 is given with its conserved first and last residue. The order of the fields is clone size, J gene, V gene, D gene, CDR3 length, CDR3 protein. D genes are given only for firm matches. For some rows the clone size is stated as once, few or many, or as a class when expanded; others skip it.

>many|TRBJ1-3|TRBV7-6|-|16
CASSPRDTISGNTIYF
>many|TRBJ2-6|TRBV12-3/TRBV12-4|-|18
CASSLWYQGVSGANVLTF
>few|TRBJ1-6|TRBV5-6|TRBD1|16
CASSIDRGLRNSPLHF
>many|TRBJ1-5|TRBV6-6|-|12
CASSPINQPQHF
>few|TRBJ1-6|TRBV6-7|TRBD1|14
CASSGRVGGRSLHF
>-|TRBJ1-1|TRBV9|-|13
CASSSFGFTEAFF
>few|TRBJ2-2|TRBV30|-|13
CAWSQGSDGELFF
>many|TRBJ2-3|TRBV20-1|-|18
CSARVWPPEARSTDTQYF
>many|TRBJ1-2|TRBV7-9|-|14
CASSPPAGPYGYTF
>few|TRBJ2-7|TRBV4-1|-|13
CASSHGGTYEQYF
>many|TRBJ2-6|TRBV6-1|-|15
CASSVMETGANVLTF
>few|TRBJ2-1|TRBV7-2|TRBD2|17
CASSLLLATSGDYEQFF
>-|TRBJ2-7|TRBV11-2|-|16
CASSLVFGGGSYEQYF
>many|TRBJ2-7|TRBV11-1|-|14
CASSLSVGTYEQYF
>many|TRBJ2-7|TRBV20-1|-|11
CSARSPYEQYF
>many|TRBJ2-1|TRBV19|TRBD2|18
CASSERLAGASVYNEQFF
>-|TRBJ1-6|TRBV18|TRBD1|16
CASSPPPGQNNSPLHF
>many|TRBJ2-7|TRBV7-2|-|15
CASSRDGDAKGEQYF
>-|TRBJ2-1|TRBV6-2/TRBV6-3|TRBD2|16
CASSYLWTSGSDEQFF
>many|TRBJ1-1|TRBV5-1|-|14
CASSWAITGTEAFF
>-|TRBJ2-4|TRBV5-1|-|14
CASSPSLAKNIQYF
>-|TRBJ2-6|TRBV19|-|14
CASSPMTGANVLTF